This section outlines one T cell receptor (beta chain) sequence together with its context. Its binding antigen is unknown. No base quality values were provided; no much bigger clone lies one nucleotide off. TCRbeta CDR3 regions were amplified from genomic DNA by means of the immunoSEQ Assay, a bias-controlled multiplex PCR. On the study's bioinformatics: Within the assay, amplification of reference gene primers was used to estimate how many nucleated cells each sample contained. To quantify the absolute abundance of each unique TCRbeta CDR3 rearrangement, sequence reads were collapsed and filtered. Productive Simpson clonality was computed per sample as the square root of Simpson's diversity index over productive rearrangements. Held by TCRdb, this immuneACCESS table contains in-frame sequences only and omits some clones. Under half of the omission traces to an unresolved V gene where checked; the cause of the rest is unknown. That table supplies the V and J calls and clone size; D and trimming were determined from the DNA. Within this sample are a few hundred thousand clones, with 85% to 90% of them counted one time only. Around 4.5% of the sample goes to the ten largest clones.

The trim is 2 bases for V and 8 bases for J, with a gap of 9 bases between the germline ends. The CDR3 contains 12 residues, cysteine and phenylalanine counted. Just CDR3 DNA is preserved here, 36 bases in frame from base 1. CDR1 and CDR2, per the germline V gene (reference sequence), are MNHEY and SMNVEV. The source of the sample is a study of blood T cell repertoires in COVID-19 (dated by TCRdb to about 2020). Regarding the study in general: The collaborator samples originated in the United States, Italy and Spain and spanned the acute and convalescent phases of COVID-19. Samples came from the ongoing ImmuneRACE study (first 160 participants) plus 1,254 subjects from 6 global collaborators. The prospective study material was composed of cDNA or gDNA derived from T cells, B-cell-depleted T cells, or PBMCs. Subjects who had been exposed to COVID-19, were actively infected with it, or had recovered from it provided the deeply sampled blood TCRbeta repertoires that made up the dataset. The repertoires were released in a freely available public database meant as a resource for research on the immune response to SARS-CoV-2. Nearly every sample came with metadata listing a de-identified subject ID, COVID-19 status, age in years and sex. Where available, HLA class I and class II types were obtained from metadata supplied by the sample provider rather than from assay-based typing. Broad study findings and their caveats: Clinical and demographic metadata were provided uncurated, with the amount varying by source and participant.

Enrolling through a virtual design, the prospective study's participants ranged in age from roughly 18 to 89 years and lived across 20 to 25 United States geographic areas. Cohort assignment in the prospective study relied on participant-reported clinical history from a screening survey and a study questionnaire. Mobile phlebotomists in the prospective study collected whole blood, serum and a nasopharyngeal or oropharyngeal swab from every participant. Prospective study participants could optionally give additional blood draws and questionnaires over an approximately 2-month period. Before DNA extraction, blood samples from the prospective study were shipped at room temperature or frozen.

The specimen sequenced was PBMCs or T cells enriched from blood (not recorded which). The receptor was derived from a woman younger than 35 with acute COVID-19. The rearranged chain carries TRBV27 and TRBJ1-2, with TRBD1 tentatively as D gene (5 bases match). CDR3 sequence: CASSLQGSGYTF. In nucleotide form, the sequence is TGTGCCAGCAGTTTACAGGGTTCGGGCTACACCTTC.